This entry lists 13 T cell receptor beta chains sequenced from one sample in a study of PD-1 blockade in mismatch repair-deficient tumors. Assay used: immunoSEQ multiplex PCR; TCRdb lists only in-frame clones, some missing. The data hold fewer than 25,000 clones, with approximately 80% observed a single time. The sample in question was PBMCs, obtained 52 weeks after starting pembrolizumab. These receptors came from an adult with mismatch repair-deficient cancer.

The chain links TRBV28 to TRBJ1-2, with a weak D call TRBD1 (6 bases). The germline V gene has CDR1 MDHEN and CDR2 SYDVKM. This CDR3 spans 14 amino acids. Between the trimmed V and J ends, which lost 5 bases and 8 bases, there was a span of 18 bases. The CDR3 DNA follows: TGTGCCAGCAGTACCACAGGGAGGGTCGGGGGCTACACCTTC. Encoded protein: CASSTTGRVGGYTF.

The gene calls are TRBV6-1 and TRBJ1-2; TRBD1 aligns across 8 bases. V dropped 4 bases and J dropped 6; count of bases not matched to a gene: 1. CDR3 length: 12 residues. Per the germline V gene, CDR1 is MNHNS and CDR2 is SASEGT. CDR3 in DNA: TGTGCCAGCAGTGTCAGGGGGCATGGCTACACCTTC. Residues: CASSVRGHGYTF.

The V gene is TRBV5-5, the J gene TRBJ2-7; D is uncertain. Trimming took 2 bases from V and 6 from J, leaving 9 bases between them. This CDR3 contains 12 residues. The germline V gene encodes CDR1 SGHKS and CDR2 YYEKEE (reference sequence). The CDR3 sequence: CASSFGAAEQYF. The DNA for the CDR3 is TGTGCCAGCAGCTTTGGCGCGGCCGAGCAGTACTTC.

V usage is TRBV5-1 and J usage is TRBJ1-4; no definite D call. In germline, CDR1 is SGHRS, CDR2 YFSETQ. V gave up 2 bases and J gave up 13 bases, with 15 bases separating them. This CDR3 contains 13 residues. CDR3 DNA sequence: TGCGCCAGCAGCTTTACGGGTCTAGTTGGACTGTTTTTT. It codes for CASSFTGLVGLFF.

The sample holds a few counts of this clone. The chain combines TRBV28 with TRBJ2-7; D is undetermined. Deletions cut 6 bases from V and 2 bases from J, with 17 bases between. CDR3 length: 15 amino acids. The V gene's germline CDR1 is MDHEN and CDR2 SYDVKM. This CDR3 reads CASSTPKRQTYEQYF. The CDR3 DNA reads TGTGCCAGCAGCACCCCTAAGCGCCAAACCTACGAGCAGTACTTC. Supplemented by reference TRBV28 and TRBJ2-7, the full variable domain reads DVKVTQSSRYLVKRTGEKVFLECVQDMDHENMFWYRQDPGLGLRLIYFSYDVKMKEKGDIPEGYSVSREKKERFSLILESASTNQTSMYLCASSTPKRQTYEQYFGPGTRLTVT.

The chain joins TRBV19 to TRBJ1-1; D unclear. Germline-derived CDR1 and CDR2 are LNHDA and SQIVND (reference sequence). CDR3 length: 13 residues. Trimming took off 2 bases at V and 1 base at J, with 5 bases between the two ends. For the CDR3, the DNA is TGTGCCAGTAGTATATCTCGGAACACTGAAGCTTTCTTT. It codes for CASSISRNTEAFF.

This rearrangement joins TRBV6-6 to TRBJ1-2; D call uncertain. The length of the CDR3 is 13 residues. Per germline, CDR1 MNHNY and CDR2 SVGAGI (reference sequence). Between the trimmed V and J ends, which lost 0 bases and 7 bases, there was a span of 9 bases. CDR3 nucleotide sequence: TGTGCCAGCAGTTACTCGAACCCCAGTGGCTACACCTTC. Translating gives CASSYSNPSGYTF.

The genes are TRBV9 and TRBJ2-1; TRBD2 is a possible D gene (6 bases). The CDR3 sequence is 15 residues long. The germline CDR1 and CDR2 sequences are SGDLS and YYNGEE. V lost 4 bases and J lost 5, with 16 bases in between. The CDR3 protein is CASSSSGTQNNEQFF. The CDR3 bases are TGTGCCAGCAGCTCCTCCGGGACTCAGAACAATGAGCAGTTCTTC.

This chain links TRBV28 with TRBJ1-2; D unclear. V was shortened by 5 bases and J by 8 bases, with 12 bases between the two germline ends. The CDR3 is made up of 12 amino acids. Germline V gene sequence: CDR1 MDHEN, CDR2 SYDVKM. The CDR3: CASSALPGGYTF. For the CDR3, the DNA is TGTGCCAGCAGTGCATTACCCGGGGGCTACACCTTC.

This clone was observed a few times. The chain combines TRBV27 with TRBJ2-7; TRBD2 agrees at 11 bases. This CDR3 comprises 16 residues. CDR1 and CDR2 from the germline V gene are MNHEY and SMNVEV (reference sequence). The ends lost 5 bases at V and 0 bases at J; junction bases unmatched: 6. CDR3 coding DNA: TGTGCCAGCAGTCCGACTAGCGGGACCTCCTCCTACGAGCAGTACTTC. Residues: CASSPTSGTSSYEQYF.

This clone was recorded only once. V and J are TRBV7-6 and TRBJ2-2, with D tentatively TRBD2 (5 bases). Germline V gene lookup returns CDR1 SGHVS and CDR2 FNYEAQ. The CDR3 has 14 amino acids. V lost 6 bases and J 5 bases, leaving 13 bases between the germline ends. The DNA for the CDR3 is TGTGCCAGCAGGGAGGAGGCGGAAACCGGGGAGCTGTTTTTT. Its protein is CASREEAETGELFF.

V usage is TRBV29-1 and J usage is TRBJ2-5; D may be TRBD1 (6 bases). The CDR3 contains 15 residues. Germline CDR1 is SQVTM and CDR2 is ANQGSEA. Trimming took off 7 bases at V and 3 bases at J, with 21 bases between the two ends. As DNA, the CDR3 is TGCAGCGCTGAGAGTCGCGGCAGGGGAAAAGAGACCCAGTACTTC. Protein product: CSAESRGRGKETQYF.

The chain is built from TRBV5-1 and TRBJ2-7; 12 nucleotides align to TRBD2. Germline assignment: CDR1 SGHRS and CDR2 YFSETQ. The CDR3 has 16 amino acids. Trimming cost V 0 bases and J 4 bases; bases outside gene matches: 5. The CDR3: CASSLELAGGRYEQYF. CDR3 nucleotide sequence: TGCGCCAGCAGCTTGGAACTAGCGGGAGGTCGGTACGAGCAGTACTTC. The variable domain in full, with the rest retrieved from reference TRBV5-1 and TRBJ2-7, is KAGVTQTPRYLIKTRGQQVTLSCSPISGHRSVSWYQQTPGQGLQFLFEYFSETQRNKGNFPGRFSGRQFSNSRSEMNVSTLELGDSALYLCASSLELAGGRYEQYFGPGTRLTVT.